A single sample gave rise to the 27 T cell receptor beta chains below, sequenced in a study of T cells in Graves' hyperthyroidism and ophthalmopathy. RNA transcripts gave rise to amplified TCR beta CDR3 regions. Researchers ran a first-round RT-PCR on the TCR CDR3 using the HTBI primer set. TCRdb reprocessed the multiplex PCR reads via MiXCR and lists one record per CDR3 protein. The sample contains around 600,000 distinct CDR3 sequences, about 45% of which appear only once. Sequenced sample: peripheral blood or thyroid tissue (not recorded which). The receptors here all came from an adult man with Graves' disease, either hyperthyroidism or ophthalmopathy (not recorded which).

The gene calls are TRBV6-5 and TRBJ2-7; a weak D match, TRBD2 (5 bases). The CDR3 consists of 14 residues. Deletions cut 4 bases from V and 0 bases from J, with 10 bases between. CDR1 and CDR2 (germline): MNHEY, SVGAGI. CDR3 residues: CASSWAGSSYEQYF. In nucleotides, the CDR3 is TGTGCCAGCAGTTGGGCGGGTAGCTCCTACGAGCAGTACTTC.

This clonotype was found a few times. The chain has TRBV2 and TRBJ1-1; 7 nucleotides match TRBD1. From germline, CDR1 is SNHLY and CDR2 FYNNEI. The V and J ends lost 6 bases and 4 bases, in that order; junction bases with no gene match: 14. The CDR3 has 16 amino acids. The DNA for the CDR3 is TGTGCCAGCAGGCAAAGAAAGACAGGGAGCCCCACTGAAGCTTTCTTT. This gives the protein CASRQRKTGSPTEAFF. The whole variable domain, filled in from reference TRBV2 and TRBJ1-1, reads EPEVTQTPSHQVTQMGQEVILRCVPISNHLYFYWYRQILGQKVEFLVSFYNNEISEKSEIFDDQFSVERPDGSNFTLKIRSTKLEDSAMYFCASRQRKTGSPTEAFFGQGTRLTVV.

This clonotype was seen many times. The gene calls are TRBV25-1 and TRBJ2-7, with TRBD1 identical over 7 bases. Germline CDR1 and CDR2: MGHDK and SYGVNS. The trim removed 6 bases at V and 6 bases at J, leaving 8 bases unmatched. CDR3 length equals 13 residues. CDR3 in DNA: TGTGCCAGCAGGGACGACAGGGTGGGCGAGCAGTACTTC. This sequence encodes CASRDDRVGEQYF.

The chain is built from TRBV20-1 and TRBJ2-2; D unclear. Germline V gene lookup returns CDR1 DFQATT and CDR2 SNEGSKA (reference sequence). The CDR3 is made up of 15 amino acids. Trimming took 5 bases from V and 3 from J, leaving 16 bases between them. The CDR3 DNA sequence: TGCAGTGCTTCAGAGCGTACCTCCGACACCGGGGAGCTGTTTTTT. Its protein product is CSASERTSDTGELFF.

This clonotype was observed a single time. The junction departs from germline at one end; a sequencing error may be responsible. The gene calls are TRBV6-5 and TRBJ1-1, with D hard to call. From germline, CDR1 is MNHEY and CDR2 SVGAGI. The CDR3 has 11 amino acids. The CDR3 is CARRYIGRAFF. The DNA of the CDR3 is TGTGCCCGCAGGTACATCGGGAGGGCTTTCTTT.

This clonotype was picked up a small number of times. CDR3 in amino acids: CASSGGRSGYTF. Written as DNA, the CDR3 is TGTGCCAGCAGTGGCGGACGGAGTGGCTACACCTTC. This chain uses TRBV2 with TRBJ1-2; D not certain. Per germline, CDR1 SNHLY and CDR2 FYNNEI. V was pared by 4 bases and J by 7 bases, with 10 bases between. The CDR3 runs 12 residues.

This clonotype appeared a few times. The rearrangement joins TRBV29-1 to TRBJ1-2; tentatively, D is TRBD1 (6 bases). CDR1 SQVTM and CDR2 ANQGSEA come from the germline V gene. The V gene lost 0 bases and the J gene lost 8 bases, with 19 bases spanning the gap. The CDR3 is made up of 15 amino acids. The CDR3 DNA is TGCAGCGTTGAAGAAGGGGTCGGACAGTTCCGGGGCTACACCTTC. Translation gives CSVEEGVGQFRGYTF.

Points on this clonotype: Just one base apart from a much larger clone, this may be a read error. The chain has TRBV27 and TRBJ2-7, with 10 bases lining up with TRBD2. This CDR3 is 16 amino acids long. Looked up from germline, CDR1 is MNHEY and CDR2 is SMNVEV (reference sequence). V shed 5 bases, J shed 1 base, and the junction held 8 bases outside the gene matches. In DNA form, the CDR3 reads TGTGCCAGCAGTGATTTGCGGACTAGCGGTTCCTACGAGCAGTACTTC. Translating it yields CASSDLRTSGSYEQYF.

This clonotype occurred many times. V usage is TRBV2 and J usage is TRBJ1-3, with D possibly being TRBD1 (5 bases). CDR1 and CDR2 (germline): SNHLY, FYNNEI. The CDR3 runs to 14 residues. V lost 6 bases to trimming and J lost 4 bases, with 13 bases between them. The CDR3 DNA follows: TGTGCCAGCAGGACTGGGACTGAAGGAAACACCATATATTTT. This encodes CASRTGTEGNTIYF.

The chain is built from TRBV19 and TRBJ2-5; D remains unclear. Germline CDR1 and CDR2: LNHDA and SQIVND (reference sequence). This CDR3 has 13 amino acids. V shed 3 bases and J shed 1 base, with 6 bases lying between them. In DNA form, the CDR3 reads TGTGCCAGTAGTATCCAGGTCCAAGAGACCCAGTACTTC. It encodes CASSIQVQETQYF.

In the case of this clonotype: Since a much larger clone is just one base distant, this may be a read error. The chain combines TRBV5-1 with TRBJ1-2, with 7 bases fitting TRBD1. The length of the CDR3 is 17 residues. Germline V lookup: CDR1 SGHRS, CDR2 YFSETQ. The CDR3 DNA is TGCGCCTGCAGCCTGGAGACAGGGAGGGTATTCCTCTATGGCTACACCTTC. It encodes CACSLETGRVFLYGYTF.

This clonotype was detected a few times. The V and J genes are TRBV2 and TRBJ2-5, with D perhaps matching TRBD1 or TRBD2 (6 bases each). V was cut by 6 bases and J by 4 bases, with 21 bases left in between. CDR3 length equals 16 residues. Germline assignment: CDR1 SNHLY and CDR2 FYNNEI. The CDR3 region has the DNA TGTGCCAGCAGCCCCTGGGGGCGGGAATCGGGAGAGACCCAGTACTTC. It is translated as CASSPWGRESGETQYF.

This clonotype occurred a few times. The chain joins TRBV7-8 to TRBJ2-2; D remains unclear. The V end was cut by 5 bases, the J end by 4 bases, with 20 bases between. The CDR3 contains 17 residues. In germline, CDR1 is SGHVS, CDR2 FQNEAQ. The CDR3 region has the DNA TGTGCCAGCAGCCTTAGTACCAATTTTGGAATCACCGGGGAGCTGTTTTTT. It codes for CASSLSTNFGITGELFF.

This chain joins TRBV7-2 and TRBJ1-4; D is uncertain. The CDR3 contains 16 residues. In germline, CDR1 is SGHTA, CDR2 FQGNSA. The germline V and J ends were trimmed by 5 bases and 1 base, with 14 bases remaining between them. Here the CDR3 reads CASSIPGGRTNEKLFF. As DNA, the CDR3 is TGTGCCAGCAGCATCCCGGGCGGTAGAACTAATGAAAAACTGTTTTTT.

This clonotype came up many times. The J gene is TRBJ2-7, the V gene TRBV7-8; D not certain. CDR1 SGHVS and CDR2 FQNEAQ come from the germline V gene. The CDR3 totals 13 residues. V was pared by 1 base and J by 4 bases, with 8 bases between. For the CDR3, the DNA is TGTGCCAGCAGCTTAGGGTACACTTACGAGCAGTACTTC. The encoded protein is CASSLGYTYEQYF.

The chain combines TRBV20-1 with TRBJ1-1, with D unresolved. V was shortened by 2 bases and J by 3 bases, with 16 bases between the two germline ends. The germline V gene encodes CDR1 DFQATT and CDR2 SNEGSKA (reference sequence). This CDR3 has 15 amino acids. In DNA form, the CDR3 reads TGCAGTGCTAGACCCGTGGAGGGTTGGTACACTGAAGCTTTCTTT. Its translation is CSARPVEGWYTEAFF.

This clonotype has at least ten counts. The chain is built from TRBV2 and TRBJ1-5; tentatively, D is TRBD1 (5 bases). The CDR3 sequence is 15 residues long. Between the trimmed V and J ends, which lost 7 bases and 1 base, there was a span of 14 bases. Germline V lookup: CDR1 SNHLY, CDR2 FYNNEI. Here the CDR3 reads CASKLNGASNQPQHF. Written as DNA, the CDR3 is TGTGCCAGCAAGTTGAACGGGGCGAGCAATCAGCCCCAGCATTTT.

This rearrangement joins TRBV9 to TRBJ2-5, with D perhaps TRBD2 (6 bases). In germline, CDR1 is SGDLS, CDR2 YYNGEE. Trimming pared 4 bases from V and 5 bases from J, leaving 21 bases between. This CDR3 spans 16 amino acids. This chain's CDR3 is CASSHPLPGVLETQYF. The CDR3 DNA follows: TGTGCCAGCAGCCACCCCCTACCGGGGGTCCTGGAGACCCAGTACTTC. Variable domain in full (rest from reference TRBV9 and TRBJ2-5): DSGVTQTPKHLITATGQRVTLRCSPRSGDLSVYWYQQSLDQGLQFLIQYYNGEERAKGNILERFSAQQFPDLHSELNLSSLELGDSALYFCASSHPLPGVLETQYFGPGTRLLVL.

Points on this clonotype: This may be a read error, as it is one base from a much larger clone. CDR3 amino acids: CAGSVGQGPGYGYTF. CDR3 nucleotide sequence: TGTGCCGGCAGCGTAGGGCAGGGACCCGGCTATGGCTACACCTTC. The chain is built from TRBV9 and TRBJ1-2; a weak D match, TRBD1 (5 bases). CDR1 is SGDLS, CDR2 YYNGEE, per germline. This CDR3 comprises 15 residues.

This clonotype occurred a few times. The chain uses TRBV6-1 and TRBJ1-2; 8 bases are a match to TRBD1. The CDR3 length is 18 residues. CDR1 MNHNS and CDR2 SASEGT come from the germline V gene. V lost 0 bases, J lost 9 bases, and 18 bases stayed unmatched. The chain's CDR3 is CASSEALQGTGYKASYTF. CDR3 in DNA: TGTGCCAGCAGTGAAGCGCTTCAGGGGACAGGTTATAAGGCGAGCTACACCTTC.

CDR3 DNA: TGTGCCAGCAGCGTACAGGCCGGGGCGGGGACTGAAGCTTTCTTT. Translated: CASSVQAGAGTEAFF. This chain uses TRBV9 with TRBJ1-1, with D possibly being TRBD1 (5 bases). Germline assignment: CDR1 SGDLS and CDR2 YYNGEE. This CDR3 comprises 15 residues. Trimming pared 1 base from V and 5 bases from J, leaving 15 bases between.

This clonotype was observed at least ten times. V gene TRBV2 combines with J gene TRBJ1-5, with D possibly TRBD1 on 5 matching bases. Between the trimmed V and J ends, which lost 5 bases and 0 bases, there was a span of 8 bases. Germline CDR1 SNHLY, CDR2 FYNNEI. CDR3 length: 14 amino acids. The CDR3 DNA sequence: TGTGCCAGCAGTTCAGACAGTAGCAATCAGCCCCAGCATTTT. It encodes CASSSDSSNQPQHF.

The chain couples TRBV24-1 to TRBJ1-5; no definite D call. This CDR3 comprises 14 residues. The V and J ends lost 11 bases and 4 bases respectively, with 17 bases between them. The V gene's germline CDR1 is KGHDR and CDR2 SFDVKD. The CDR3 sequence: CASVGGERNQPQHF. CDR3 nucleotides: TGTGCCAGCGTTGGCGGGGAGAGGAATCAGCCCCAGCATTTT.

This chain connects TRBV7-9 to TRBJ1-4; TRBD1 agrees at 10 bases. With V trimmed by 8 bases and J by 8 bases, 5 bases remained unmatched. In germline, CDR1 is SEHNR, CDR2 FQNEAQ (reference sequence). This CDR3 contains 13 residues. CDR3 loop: CASPGTGDEKLFF. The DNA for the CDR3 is TGTGCCAGCCCCGGGACAGGGGACGAAAAACTGTTTTTT.

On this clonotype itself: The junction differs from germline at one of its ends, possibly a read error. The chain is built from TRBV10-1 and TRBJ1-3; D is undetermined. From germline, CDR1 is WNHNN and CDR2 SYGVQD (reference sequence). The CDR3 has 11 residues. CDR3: CAWIAGNTIYF. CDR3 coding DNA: TGTGCCTGGATCGCTGGAAACACCATATATTTT.

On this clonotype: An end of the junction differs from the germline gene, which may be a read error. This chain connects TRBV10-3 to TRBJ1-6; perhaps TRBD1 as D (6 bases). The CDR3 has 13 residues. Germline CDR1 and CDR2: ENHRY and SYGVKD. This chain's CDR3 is CAVRRTEGSPLHF. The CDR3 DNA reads TGTGCCGTCAGAAGGACAGAGGGTTCACCCCTCCACTTT.

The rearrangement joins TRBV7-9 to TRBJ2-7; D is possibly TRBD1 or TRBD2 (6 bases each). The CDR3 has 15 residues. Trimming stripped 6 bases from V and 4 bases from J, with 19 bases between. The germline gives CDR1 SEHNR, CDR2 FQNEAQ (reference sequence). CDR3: CASRNRAGMSYEQYF. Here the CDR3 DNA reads TGTGCCAGCAGAAACAGGGCGGGGATGTCTTACGAGCAGTACTTC.